The sample holds one count of the clone carrying this T cell receptor beta chain. The data belong to a study of blood T cell dynamics during melanoma immunotherapy. Using immunoSEQ multiplex PCR, the repertoire was profiled, and TCRdb retains in-frame clones only, with some absent. In the table there are 13,000 or so clones, nearly 90% of which are singletons. Germline lookup yields CDR1 SGHTA and CDR2 FQGNSA. V lost 2 bases to trimming and J lost 10 bases, with 15 bases between them. The CDR3 spans 14 residues. As to time point: pre-treatment baseline. The origin of this receptor is a human donor with melanoma. Sequencing used blood, obtained from a patient treated with checkpoint blockade. The chain couples TRBV7-2 to TRBJ2-1; perhaps D is TRBD1 or TRBD2 (5 bases each). CDR3 sequence (DNA): TGTGCCAGCAGCTTACGGGACCCCGAATCAGAGCAGTTCTTC. It codes for CASSLRDPESEQFF.